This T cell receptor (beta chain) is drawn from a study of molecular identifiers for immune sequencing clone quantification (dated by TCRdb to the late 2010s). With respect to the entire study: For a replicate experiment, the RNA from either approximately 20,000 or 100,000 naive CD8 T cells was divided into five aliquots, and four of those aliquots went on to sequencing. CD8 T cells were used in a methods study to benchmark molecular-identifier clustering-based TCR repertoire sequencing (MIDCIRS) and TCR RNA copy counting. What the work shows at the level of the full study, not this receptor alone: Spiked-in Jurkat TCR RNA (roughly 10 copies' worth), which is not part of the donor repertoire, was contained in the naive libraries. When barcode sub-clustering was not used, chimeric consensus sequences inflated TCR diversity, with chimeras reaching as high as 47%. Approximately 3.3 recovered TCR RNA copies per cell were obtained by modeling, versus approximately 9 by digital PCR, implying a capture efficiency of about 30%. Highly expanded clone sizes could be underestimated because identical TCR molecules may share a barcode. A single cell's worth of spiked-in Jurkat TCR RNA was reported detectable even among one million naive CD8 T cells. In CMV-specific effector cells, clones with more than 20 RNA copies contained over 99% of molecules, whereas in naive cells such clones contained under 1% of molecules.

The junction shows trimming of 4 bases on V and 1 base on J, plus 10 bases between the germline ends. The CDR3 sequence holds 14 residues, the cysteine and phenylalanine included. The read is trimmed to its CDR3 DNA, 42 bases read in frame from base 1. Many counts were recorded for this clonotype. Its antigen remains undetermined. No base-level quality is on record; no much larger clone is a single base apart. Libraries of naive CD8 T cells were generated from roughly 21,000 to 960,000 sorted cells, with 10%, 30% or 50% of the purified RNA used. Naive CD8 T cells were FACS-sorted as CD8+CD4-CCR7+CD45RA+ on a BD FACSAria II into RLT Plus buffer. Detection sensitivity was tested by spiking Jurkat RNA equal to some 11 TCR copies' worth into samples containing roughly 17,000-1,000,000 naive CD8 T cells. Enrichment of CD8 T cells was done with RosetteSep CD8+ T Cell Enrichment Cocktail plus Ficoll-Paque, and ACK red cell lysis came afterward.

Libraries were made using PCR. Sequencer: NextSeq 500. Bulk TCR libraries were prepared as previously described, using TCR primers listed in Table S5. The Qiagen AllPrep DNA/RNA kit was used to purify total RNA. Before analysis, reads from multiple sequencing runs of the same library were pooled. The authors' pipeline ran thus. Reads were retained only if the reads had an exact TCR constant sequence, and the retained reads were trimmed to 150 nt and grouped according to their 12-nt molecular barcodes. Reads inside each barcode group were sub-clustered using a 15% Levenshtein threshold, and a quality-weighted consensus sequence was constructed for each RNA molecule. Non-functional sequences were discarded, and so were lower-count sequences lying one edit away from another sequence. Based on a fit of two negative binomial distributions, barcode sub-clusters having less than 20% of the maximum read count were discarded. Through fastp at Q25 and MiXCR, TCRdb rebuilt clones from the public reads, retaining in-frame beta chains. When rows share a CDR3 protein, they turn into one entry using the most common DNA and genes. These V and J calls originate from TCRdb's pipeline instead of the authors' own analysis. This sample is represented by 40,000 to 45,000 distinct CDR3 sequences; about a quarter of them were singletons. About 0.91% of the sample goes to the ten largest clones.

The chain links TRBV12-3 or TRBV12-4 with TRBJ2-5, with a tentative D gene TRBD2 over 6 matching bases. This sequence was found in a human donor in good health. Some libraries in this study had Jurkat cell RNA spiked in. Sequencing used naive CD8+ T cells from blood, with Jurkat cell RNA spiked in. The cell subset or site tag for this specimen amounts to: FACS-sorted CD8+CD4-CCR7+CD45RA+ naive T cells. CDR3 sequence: CASSSSGSQETQYF. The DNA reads TGTGCCAGCAGTTCGAGCGGGTCCCAAGAGACCCAGTACTTC.